Detailed here is one T cell receptor (beta chain). CDR3 length: 13 amino acids. The germline CDR1 and CDR2 sequences are SEHNR and FQNEAQ (reference sequence). The germline V and J ends were trimmed by 2 bases and 2 bases, with 6 bases remaining between them. Participants came from fewer than 25 US areas, aged roughly 18 to 95 years. Cohorts were determined from participant-reported clinical history. Resolution of symptoms, clearance, or two negative PCRs was present in recovered Cohort 3 donors. This specimen comes from a study of blood T cell repertoires in COVID-19. Here immunoSEQ multiplex PCR was the method, and the copy in TCRdb shows in-frame clones only, minus some. In the table there are hundreds of thousands of clones, roughly 90% of which are singletons.

This receptor was obtained from a woman aged 35 to 49 who had recovered from COVID-19. The chain uses TRBV7-9 and TRBJ2-5, with unresolved D. The sample taken for sequencing was PBMCs or T cells enriched from blood (not recorded which). CDR3 protein: CASSLPGQETQYF. The CDR3 nucleotides read TGTGCCAGCAGCTTACCCGGGCAAGAGACCCAGTACTTC.